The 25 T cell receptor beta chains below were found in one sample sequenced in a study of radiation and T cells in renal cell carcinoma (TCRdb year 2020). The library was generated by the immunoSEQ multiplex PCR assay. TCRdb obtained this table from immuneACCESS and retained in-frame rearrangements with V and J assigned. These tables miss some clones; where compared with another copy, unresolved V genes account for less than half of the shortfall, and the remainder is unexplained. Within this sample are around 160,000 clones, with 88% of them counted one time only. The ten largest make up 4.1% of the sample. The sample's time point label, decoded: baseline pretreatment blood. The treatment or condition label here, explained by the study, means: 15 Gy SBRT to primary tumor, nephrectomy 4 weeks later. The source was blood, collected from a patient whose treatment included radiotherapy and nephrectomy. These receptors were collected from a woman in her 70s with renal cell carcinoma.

The CDR3 DNA sequence: TGTGCCAGCAGCCCGTTCGGGGGGACTGCTGGAAACACCATATATTTT. Translated, it gives CASSPFGGTAGNTIYF. The chain links TRBV11-2 to TRBJ1-3; TRBD1 is a possible D gene (5 bases). Per germline, CDR1 SGHAT and CDR2 FQNNGV. With 5 bases removed from V and 2 bases from J, the gap between germline ends came to 16 bases. This CDR3 has 16 residues. Full variable domain (remainder filled in from reference TRBV11-2 and TRBJ1-3): EAGVAQSPRYKIIEKRQSVAFWCNPISGHATLYWYQQILGQGPKLLIQFQNNGVVDDSQLPKDRFSAERLKGVDSTLKIQPAKLEDSAVYLCASSPFGGTAGNTIYFGEGSWLTVV.

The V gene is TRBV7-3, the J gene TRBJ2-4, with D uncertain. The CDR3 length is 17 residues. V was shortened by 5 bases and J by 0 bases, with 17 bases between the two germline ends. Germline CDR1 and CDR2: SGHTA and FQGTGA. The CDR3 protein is CASSTKLAELAKNIQYF. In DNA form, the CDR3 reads TGTGCCAGCAGCACAAAACTGGCAGAACTAGCCAAAAACATTCAGTACTTC.

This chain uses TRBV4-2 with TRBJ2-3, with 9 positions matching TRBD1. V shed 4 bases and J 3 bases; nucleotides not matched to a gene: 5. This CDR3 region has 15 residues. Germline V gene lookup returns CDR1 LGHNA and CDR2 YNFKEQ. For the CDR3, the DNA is TGTGCCAGCAGCCTCGGGACAGGGAATACAGATACGCAGTATTTT. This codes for CASSLGTGNTDTQYF.

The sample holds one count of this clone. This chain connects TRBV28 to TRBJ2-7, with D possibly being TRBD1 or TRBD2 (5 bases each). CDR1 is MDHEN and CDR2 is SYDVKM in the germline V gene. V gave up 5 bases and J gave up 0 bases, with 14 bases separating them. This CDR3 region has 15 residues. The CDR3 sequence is CASSSRDPGSYEQYF. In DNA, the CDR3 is TGTGCCAGCAGTAGCCGGGACCCAGGCTCCTACGAGCAGTACTTC.

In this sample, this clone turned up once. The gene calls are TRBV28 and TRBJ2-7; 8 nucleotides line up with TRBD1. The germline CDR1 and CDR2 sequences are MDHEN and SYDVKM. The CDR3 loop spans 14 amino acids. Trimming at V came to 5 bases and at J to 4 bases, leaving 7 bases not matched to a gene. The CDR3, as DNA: TGTGCCAGCAGTATCTCGGGACAGGCGTACGAGCAGTACTTC. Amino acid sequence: CASSISGQAYEQYF.

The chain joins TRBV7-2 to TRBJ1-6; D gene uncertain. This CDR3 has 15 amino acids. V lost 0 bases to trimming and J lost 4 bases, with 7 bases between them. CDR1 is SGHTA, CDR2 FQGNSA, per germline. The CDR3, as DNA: TGTGCCAGCAGCTTAGCTACAGCATATAATTCACCCCTCCACTTT. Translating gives CASSLATAYNSPLHF.

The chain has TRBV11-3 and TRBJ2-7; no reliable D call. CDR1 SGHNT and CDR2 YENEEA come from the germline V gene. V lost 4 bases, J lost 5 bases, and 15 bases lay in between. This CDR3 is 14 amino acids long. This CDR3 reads CASSSRPQNDEQYF. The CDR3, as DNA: TGTGCCAGCAGCTCGAGGCCTCAGAACGACGAGCAGTACTTC.

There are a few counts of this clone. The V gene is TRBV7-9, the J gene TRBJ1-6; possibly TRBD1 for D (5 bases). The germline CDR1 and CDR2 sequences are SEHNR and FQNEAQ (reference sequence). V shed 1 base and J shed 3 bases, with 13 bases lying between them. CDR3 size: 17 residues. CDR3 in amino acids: CASSLDGKRGYNSPLHF. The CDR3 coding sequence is TGTGCCAGCAGCTTAGACGGGAAGAGGGGCTATAATTCACCCCTCCACTTT. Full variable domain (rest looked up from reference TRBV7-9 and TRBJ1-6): DTGVSQNPRHKITKRGQNVTFRCDPISEHNRLYWYRQTLGQGPEFLTYFQNEAQLEKSRLLSDRFSAERPKGSFSTLEIQRTEQGDSAMYLCASSLDGKRGYNSPLHFGNGTRLTVT.

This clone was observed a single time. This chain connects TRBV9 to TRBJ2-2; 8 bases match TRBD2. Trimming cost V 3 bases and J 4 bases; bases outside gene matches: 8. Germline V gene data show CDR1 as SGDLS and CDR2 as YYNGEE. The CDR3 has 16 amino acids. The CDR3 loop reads CASSETAGAFTGELFF. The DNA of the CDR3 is TGTGCCAGCAGCGAGACAGCGGGGGCCTTCACCGGGGAGCTGTTTTTT.

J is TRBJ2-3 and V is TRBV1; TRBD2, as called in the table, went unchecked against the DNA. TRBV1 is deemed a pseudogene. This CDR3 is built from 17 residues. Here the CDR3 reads CTSSRPGLAGGPDTQYF. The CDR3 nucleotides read TGCACCAGCAGTAGACCGGGACTAGCGGGGGGGCCAGATACGCAGTATTTT.

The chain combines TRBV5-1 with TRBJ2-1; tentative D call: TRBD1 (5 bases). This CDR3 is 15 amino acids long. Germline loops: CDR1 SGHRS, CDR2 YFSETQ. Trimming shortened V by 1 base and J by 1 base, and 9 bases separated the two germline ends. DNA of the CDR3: TGCGCCAGCAGCTTGATGACAGAGTCCTACAATGAGCAGTTCTTC. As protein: CASSLMTESYNEQFF.

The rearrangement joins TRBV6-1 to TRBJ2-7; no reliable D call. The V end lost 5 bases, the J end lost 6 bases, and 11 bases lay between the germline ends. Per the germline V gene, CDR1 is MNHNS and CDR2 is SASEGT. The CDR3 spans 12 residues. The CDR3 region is CASSLVGSEQYF. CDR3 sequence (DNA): TGTGCCAGCAGTCTAGTGGGAAGCGAGCAGTACTTC.

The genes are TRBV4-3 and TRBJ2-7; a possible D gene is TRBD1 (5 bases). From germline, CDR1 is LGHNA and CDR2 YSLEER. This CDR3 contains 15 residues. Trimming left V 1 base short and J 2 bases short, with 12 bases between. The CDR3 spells CASSQVGLGAYEQYF. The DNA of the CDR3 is TGCGCCAGCAGCCAAGTCGGGCTAGGGGCCTACGAGCAGTACTTC.

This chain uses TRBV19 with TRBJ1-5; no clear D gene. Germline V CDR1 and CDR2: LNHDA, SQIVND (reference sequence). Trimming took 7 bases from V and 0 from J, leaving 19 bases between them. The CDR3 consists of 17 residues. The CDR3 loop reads CASMGGGKGYSNQPQHF. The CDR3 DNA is TGTGCCAGTATGGGTGGAGGCAAGGGCTATAGCAATCAGCCCCAGCATTTT.

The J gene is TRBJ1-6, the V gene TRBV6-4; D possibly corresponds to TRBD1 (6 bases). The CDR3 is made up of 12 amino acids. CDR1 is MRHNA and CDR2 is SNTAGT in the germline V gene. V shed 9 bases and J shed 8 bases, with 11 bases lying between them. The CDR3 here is CARKPGDSPLHF. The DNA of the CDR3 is TGTGCCAGAAAACCAGGGGATTCACCCCTCCACTTT.

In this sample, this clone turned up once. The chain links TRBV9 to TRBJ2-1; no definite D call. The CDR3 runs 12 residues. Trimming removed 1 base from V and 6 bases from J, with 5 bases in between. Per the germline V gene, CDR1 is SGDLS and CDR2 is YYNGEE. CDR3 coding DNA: TGTGCCAGCAGCGTATTGGGCAATGAGCAGTTCTTC. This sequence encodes CASSVLGNEQFF.

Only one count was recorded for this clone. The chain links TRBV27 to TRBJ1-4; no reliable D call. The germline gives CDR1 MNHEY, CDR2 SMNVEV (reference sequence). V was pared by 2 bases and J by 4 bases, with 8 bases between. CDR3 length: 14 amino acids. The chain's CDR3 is CASSLGVINEKLFF. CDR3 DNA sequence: TGTGCCAGCAGTTTAGGTGTCATTAATGAAAAACTGTTTTTT.

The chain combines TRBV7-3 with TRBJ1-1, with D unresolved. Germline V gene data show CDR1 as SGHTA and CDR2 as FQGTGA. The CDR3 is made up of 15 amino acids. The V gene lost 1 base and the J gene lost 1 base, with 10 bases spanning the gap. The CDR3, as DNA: TGTGCCAGCAGCTTAAGTGGGGTACCGAACACTGAAGCTTTCTTT. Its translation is CASSLSGVPNTEAFF. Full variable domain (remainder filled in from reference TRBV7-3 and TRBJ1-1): GAGVSQTPSNKVTEKGKYVELRCDPISGHTALYWYRQSLGQGPEFLIYFQGTGAADDSGLPNDRFFAVRPEGSVSTLKIQRTERGDSAVYLCASSLSGVPNTEAFFGQGTRLTVV.

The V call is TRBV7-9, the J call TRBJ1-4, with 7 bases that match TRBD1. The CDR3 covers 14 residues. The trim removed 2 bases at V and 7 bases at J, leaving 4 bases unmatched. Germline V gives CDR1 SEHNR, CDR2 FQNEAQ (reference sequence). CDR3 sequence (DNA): TGTGCCAGCAGCTTATGGAAGGGGGCTGAAAAACTGTTTTTT. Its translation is CASSLWKGAEKLFF. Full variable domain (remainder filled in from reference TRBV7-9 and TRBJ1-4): DTGVSQNPRHKITKRGQNVTFRCDPISEHNRLYWYRQTLGQGPEFLTYFQNEAQLEKSRLLSDRFSAERPKGSFSTLEIQRTEQGDSAMYLCASSLWKGAEKLFFGSGTQLSVL.

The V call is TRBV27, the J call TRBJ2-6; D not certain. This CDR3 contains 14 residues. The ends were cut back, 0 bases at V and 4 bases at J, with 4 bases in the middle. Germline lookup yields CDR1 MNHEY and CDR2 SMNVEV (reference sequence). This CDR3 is CASSLSKGANVLTF. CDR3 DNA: TGTGCCAGCAGTTTATCGAAGGGGGCCAACGTCCTGACTTTC.

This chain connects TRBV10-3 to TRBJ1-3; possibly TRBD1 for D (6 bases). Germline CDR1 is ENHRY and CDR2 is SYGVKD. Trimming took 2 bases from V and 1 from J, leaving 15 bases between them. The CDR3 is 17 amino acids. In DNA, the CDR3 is TGTGCCATCAGTGAGACAACAGGGCTGGGGTCTGGAAACACCATATATTTT. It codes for CAISETTGLGSGNTIYF.

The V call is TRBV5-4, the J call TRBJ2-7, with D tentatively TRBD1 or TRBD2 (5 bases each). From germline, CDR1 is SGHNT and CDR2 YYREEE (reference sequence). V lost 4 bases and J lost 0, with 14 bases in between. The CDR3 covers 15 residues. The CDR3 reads CASSTPGTASYEQYF. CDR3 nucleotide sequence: TGTGCCAGCAGCACACCCGGGACGGCCTCCTACGAGCAGTACTTC.

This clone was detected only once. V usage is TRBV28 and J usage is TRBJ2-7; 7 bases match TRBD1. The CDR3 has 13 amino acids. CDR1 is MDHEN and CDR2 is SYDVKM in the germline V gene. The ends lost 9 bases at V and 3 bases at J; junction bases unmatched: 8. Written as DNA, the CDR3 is TGTGCCAGTAGACAGGGAATTGGCTACGAGCAGTACTTC. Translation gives CASRQGIGYEQYF.

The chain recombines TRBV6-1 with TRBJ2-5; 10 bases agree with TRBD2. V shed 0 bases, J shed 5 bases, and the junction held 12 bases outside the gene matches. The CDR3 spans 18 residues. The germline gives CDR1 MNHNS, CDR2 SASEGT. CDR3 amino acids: CASSEAALAGASFETQYF. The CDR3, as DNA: TGTGCCAGCAGTGAAGCAGCTCTAGCGGGGGCTTCATTTGAGACCCAGTACTTC.

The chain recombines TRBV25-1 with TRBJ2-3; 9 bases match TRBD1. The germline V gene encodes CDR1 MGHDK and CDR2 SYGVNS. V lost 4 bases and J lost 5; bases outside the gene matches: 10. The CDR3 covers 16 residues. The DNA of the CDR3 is TGTGCCAGCAGTGGGGGGACAGGGACTACCTTAGATACGCAGTATTTT. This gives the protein CASSGGTGTTLDTQYF.